The rows below give T cell receptor beta chains drawn from one sample of a study of blood T cell repertoires in COVID-19. Only in-frame clones appear in the TCRdb table, and some are missing; sequencing was by immunoSEQ multiplex PCR. The sample has about 180,000 clones, about nine tenths seen once. Material: PBMCs or T cells enriched from blood (not recorded which). These TCRs come from a woman aged 18 to 35 who had recovered from COVID-19. The CDR3 runs from the conserved cysteine through the conserved F or W. Each record gives: clone size, V gene, D gene, J gene, CDR3 length, CDR3 protein, CDR3 DNA. D genes are given only for firm matches. Not all rows give a size; the values are once, few, many and, for expanded clones, a class.

.,TRBV11-2,.,TRBJ1-2,13,CASSRTQGGGYTF,TGTGCCAGCAGCCGGACCCAGGGTGGCGGCTACACCTTC
.,TRBV2,.,TRBJ1-1,10,CASSVHEAFF,TGTGCCAGCAGTGTCCATGAGGCTTTCTTT
.,TRBV27,.,TRBJ2-5,14,CASSFLAAPETQYF,TGTGCCAGCAGTTTTCTGGCGGCTCCAGAGACCCAGTACTTC
.,TRBV29-1,TRBD2,TRBJ2-1,15,CSVGFRLALHNEQFF,TGCAGCGTAGGATTCCGACTAGCTCTGCACAATGAGCAGTTCTTC
once,TRBV6-1,.,TRBJ2-7,14,CASSERPTGYEQYF,TGTGCCAGCAGTGAACGGCCAACGGGGTACGAGCAGTACTTC
.,TRBV19,.,TRBJ1-5,17,CASSIGQGRYSNQPQHF,TGTGCCAGTAGTATCGGGCAGGGTCGCTATAGCAATCAGCCCCAGCATTTT
.,TRBV28,.,TRBJ1-2,10,CASWQGGYTF,TGTGCCAGCTGGCAGGGAGGCTACACCTTC
.,TRBV2,.,TRBJ2-7,15,CASSGSVPVAYEQYF,TGTGCCAGCAGTGGTAGCGTGCCTGTAGCCTACGAGCAGTACTTC
.,TRBV7-7,.,TRBJ2-5,16,CASSLGQPPMGETQYF,TGTGCTAGCAGCCTCGGACAGCCGCCGATGGGAGAGACCCAGTACTTC
.,TRBV10-3,.,TRBJ2-7,13,CAISESAYYEQYF,TGTGCCATCAGTGAGTCTGCGTACTACGAGCAGTACTTC
.,TRBV28,.,TRBJ2-2,13,CASVEGNTGELFF,TGTGCCAGCGTGGAGGGGAACACCGGGGAGCTGTTTTTT
.,TRBV15,TRBD2,TRBJ2-1,14,CATSRDQTSHEQFF,TGTGCCACCAGCAGAGATCAGACTAGCCATGAGCAGTTCTTC
.,TRBV15,TRBD1,TRBJ1-5,18,CATSRGTPDRVGDQPQHF,TGTGCCACCAGCAGAGGGACTCCCGACAGGGTAGGGGATCAGCCCCAGCATTTT
once,TRBV5-1,.,TRBJ2-3,15,CASSSFKGGTDTQYF,TGCGCCAGCAGCAGTTTTAAGGGGGGCACAGATACGCAGTATTTT
.,TRBV20-1,TRBD1,TRBJ1-1,11,CSARDDRAAFF,TGCAGTGCTAGAGACGACAGGGCCGCTTTCTTT
.,TRBV18,TRBD1,TRBJ1-6,15,CASSRTGGADSPLHF,TGTGCCAGCTCAAGGACAGGGGGCGCAGATTCACCCCTCCACTTT
.,TRBV19,TRBD1,TRBJ2-7,13,CASSRQGVYEQYF,TGTGCCAGTAGTCGGCAGGGGGTTTACGAGCAGTACTTC
.,TRBV19,.,TRBJ1-2,14,CASSALGSIYGYTF,TGTGCCAGCTCCGCCCTGGGCAGCATCTATGGCTACACCTTC
.,TRBV5-1,TRBD2,TRBJ2-5,18,CASSLFGTSGEAGETQYF,TGCGCCAGCAGCTTGTTCGGGACTAGCGGGGAGGCCGGGGAGACCCAGTACTTC
.,TRBV11-2,.,TRBJ2-7,14,CASSLGTATYEQYF,TGTGCCAGCAGCTTGGGCACAGCCACCTACGAGCAGTACTTC
once,TRBV29-1,.,TRBJ2-5,12,CSVFTVSETQYF,TGCAGCGTATTTACAGTTTCGGAGACCCAGTACTTC
.,TRBV29-1,.,TRBJ2-7,14,CSVVVLGQGYEQYF,TGCAGCGTTGTAGTTCTGGGGCAGGGTTACGAGCAGTACTTC
.,TRBV10-3,.,TRBJ1-2,13,CAISELEGYGYTF,TGTGCCATCAGTGAGCTAGAGGGCTATGGCTACACCTTC
.,TRBV19,.,TRBJ1-2,13,CASSIVEGSGYTF,TGTGCCAGTAGTATAGTCGAGGGTTCGGGCTACACCTTC
.,TRBV19,.,TRBJ1-2,14,CASTPGGVNYGYTF,TGTGCCAGTACCCCGGGGGGCGTGAACTATGGCTACACCTTC
few,TRBV2,TRBD2,TRBJ2-1,14,CASTGTSGSDEQFF,TGTGCCAGCACCGGGACTAGCGGGAGCGATGAGCAGTTCTTC
.,TRBV5-1,TRBD1,TRBJ1-1,19,CASSSEAGGRREGNTEAFF,TGCGCCAGCAGCTCGGAGGCAGGGGGACGGCGAGAGGGGAACACTGAAGCTTTCTTT
.,TRBV6-9,.,TRBJ1-4,12,CASTATNEKLFF,TGTGCCAGTACAGCCACTAATGAAAAACTGTTTTTT
.,TRBV6-4,TRBD2,TRBJ2-3,16,CASSESTSGGTDTQYF,TGTGCCAGCAGTGAATCGACTAGCGGGGGCACAGATACGCAGTATTTT
.,TRBV10-1,.,TRBJ1-1,16,CASSENIAAMNTEAFF,TGCGCCAGCAGTGAAAATATCGCGGCTATGAACACTGAAGCTTTCTTT
.,TRBV5-1,.,TRBJ1-3,17,CASSYTGTARSGNTIYF,TGCGCCAGCAGCTACACAGGGACGGCACGCTCTGGAAACACCATATATTTT
.,TRBV5-1,.,TRBJ2-3,15,CASSIRGQDTDTQYF,TGCGCCAGCAGCATCAGGGGCCAGGACACAGATACGCAGTATTTT
few,TRBV5-1,TRBD2,TRBJ2-7,14,CASSLLAGAGEQYF,TGCGCCAGCAGCCTACTAGCGGGAGCTGGAGAGCAGTACTTC
.,TRBV5-1,.,TRBJ1-1,13,CASSASGVTEAFF,TGCGCCAGCAGCGCCAGCGGGGTAACTGAAGCTTTCTTT
.,TRBV7-3,TRBD2,TRBJ2-1,16,CASSHSGTSGRSEQFF,TGTGCCAGCAGCCATTCCGGGACTAGCGGGAGGTCTGAGCAGTTCTTC
.,TRBV18,.,TRBJ2-1,13,CASSRPEGYEQFF,TGTGCCAGCTCTCGACCGGAGGGTTATGAGCAGTTCTTC
.,TRBV5-6,TRBD2,TRBJ2-5,14,CASSYREGRETQYF,TGTGCCAGCAGCTATCGGGAGGGCCGGGAGACCCAGTACTTC
.,TRBV2,.,TRBJ2-3,13,CASSVWGADTQYF,TGTGCCAGCAGTGTCTGGGGCGCAGATACGCAGTATTTT
.,TRBV7-3,TRBD1,TRBJ2-6,17,CASSFSGQGGGANVLTF,TGTGCCAGCAGCTTCTCGGGACAGGGTGGTGGGGCCAACGTCCTGACTTTC
.,TRBV27,.,TRBJ1-1,14,CASSLAGSDTEAFF,TGTGCCAGCAGTTTAGCAGGGTCAGACACTGAAGCTTTCTTT
.,TRBV7-6,TRBD1,TRBJ1-5,17,CASSFRNRGIRNQPQHF,TGTGCCAGCAGCTTTAGAAACAGGGGTATACGCAATCAGCCCCAGCATTTT
.,TRBV29-1,.,TRBJ2-7,11,CSVESEYEQYF,TGCAGCGTTGAATCCGAGTACGAGCAGTACTTC
.,TRBV9,.,TRBJ1-1,14,CASSVEEGRTEAFF,TGTGCCAGCAGCGTAGAGGAGGGAAGAACTGAAGCTTTCTTT
.,TRBV19,TRBD1,TRBJ1-2,15,CASSEVGQVSYGYTF,TGTGCCAGTAGTGAAGTTGGACAGGTGTCCTATGGCTACACCTTC
.,TRBV11-2,.,TRBJ2-7,14,CASSLDRELYEQYF,TGTGCCAGCAGCTTAGACCGGGAGCTCTACGAGCAGTACTTC
.,TRBV27,.,TRBJ2-4,13,CASGSRWGDIQYF,TGTGCCAGCGGTTCAAGGTGGGGGGACATTCAGTACTTC
once,TRBV10-3,.,TRBJ2-1,15,CAINTRETRGNEQFF,TGTGCCATCAATACCCGGGAGACTCGTGGGAATGAGCAGTTCTTC
.,TRBV2,TRBD2,TRBJ2-1,14,CASRPTSGANEQFF,TGTGCCAGCAGGCCCACTAGCGGAGCTAATGAGCAGTTCTTC
.,TRBV28,.,TRBJ1-1,14,CASSSPVSDTEAFF,TGTGCCAGCAGTTCCCCCGTCTCGGACACTGAAGCTTTCTTT
few,TRBV2,TRBD1,TRBJ2-7,14,CASIGDRVRLEQYF,TGTGCCAGCATAGGGGACAGGGTGCGGCTCGAGCAGTACTTC
.,TRBV10-1,.,TRBJ2-7,13,CASSGGYGDEQYF,TGCGCCAGCAGTGGCGGGTACGGCGACGAGCAGTACTTC
once,TRBV7-8,TRBD2,TRBJ2-5,14,CATAGQREMETQYF,TGTGCCACAGCCGGCCAGCGGGAGATGGAGACCCAGTACTTC
few,TRBV5-8,.,TRBJ1-6,17,CASKPPSGSSYNSPLHF,TGTGCCAGCAAACCTCCGTCGGGATCCTCCTATAATTCACCCCTCCACTTT
.,TRBV3-1/TRBV3-2,.,TRBJ2-5,16,CASSQFRGQPLETQYF,TGTGCCAGCAGTCAATTCCGCGGACAGCCTTTGGAGACCCAGTACTTC
.,TRBV3-1/TRBV3-2,TRBD2,TRBJ2-5,15,CASSQASGGGQTQYF,TGTGCCAGCAGCCAAGCTAGCGGGGGTGGGCAGACCCAGTACTTC